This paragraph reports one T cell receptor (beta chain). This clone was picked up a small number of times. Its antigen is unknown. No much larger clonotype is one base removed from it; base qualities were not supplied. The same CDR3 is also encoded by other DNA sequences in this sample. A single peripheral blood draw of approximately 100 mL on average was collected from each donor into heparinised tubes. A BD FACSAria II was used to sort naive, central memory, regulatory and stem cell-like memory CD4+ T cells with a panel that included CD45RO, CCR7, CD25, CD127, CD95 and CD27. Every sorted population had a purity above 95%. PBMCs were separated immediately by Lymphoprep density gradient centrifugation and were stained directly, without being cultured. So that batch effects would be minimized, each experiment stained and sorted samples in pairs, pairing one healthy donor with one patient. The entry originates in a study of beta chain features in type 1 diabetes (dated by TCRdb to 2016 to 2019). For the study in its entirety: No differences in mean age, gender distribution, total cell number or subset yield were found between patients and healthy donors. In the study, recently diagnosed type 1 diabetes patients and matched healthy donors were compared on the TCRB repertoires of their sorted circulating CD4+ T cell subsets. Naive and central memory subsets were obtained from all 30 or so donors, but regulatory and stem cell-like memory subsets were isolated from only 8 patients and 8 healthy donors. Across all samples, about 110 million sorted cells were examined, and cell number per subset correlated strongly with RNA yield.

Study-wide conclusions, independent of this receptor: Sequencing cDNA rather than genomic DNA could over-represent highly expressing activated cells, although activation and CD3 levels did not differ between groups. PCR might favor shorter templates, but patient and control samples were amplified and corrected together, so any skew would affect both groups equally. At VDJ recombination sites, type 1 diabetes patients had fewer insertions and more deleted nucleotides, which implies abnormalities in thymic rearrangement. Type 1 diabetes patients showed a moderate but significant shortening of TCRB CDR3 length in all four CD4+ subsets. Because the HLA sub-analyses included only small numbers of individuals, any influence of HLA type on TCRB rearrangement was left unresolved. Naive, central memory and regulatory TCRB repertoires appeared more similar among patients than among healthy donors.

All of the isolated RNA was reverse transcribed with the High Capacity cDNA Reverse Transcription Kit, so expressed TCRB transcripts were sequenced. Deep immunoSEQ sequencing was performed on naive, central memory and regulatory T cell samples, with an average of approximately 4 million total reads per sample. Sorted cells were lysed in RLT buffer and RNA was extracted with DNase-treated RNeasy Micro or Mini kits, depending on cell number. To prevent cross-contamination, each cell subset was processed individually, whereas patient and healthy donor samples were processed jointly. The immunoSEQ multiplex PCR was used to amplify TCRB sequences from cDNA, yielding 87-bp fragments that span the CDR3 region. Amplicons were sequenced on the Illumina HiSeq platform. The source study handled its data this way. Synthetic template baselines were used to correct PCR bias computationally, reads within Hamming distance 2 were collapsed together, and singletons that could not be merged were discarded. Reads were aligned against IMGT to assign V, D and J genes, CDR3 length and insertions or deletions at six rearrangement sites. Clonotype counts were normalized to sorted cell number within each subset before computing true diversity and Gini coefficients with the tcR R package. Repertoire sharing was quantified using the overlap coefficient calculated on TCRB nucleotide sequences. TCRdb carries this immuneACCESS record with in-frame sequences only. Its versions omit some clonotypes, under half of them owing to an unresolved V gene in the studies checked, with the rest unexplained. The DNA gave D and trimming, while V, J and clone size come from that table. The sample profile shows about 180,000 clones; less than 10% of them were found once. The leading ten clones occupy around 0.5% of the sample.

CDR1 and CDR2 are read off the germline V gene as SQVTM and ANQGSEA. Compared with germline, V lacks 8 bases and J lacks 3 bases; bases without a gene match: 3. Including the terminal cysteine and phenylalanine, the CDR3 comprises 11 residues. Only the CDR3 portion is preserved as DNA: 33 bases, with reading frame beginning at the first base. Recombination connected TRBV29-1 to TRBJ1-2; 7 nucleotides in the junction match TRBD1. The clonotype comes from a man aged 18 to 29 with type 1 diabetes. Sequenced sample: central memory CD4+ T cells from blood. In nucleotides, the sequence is TGCAGCCTTGGGACAGACTATGGCTACACCTTC. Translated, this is CSLGTDYGYTF.